These 21 T cell receptor beta chains came from one sample sequenced in a study of PD-1 blockade in classical Hodgkin lymphoma. Patients all relapsed after autologous stem cell transplantation, and there was variation in brentuximab vedotin exposure. Magnetic depletion of unwanted cells isolated CD4+ T cells from thawed PBMCs. Clones were sequenced by immunoSEQ multiplex PCR, and TCRdb holds only the in-frame ones, with some missing. The sample carries 30,000 or so clones, 80% to 95% recorded once. The sequenced sample was CD4+ T cells from blood, obtained at baseline. The source of these receptors is a human donor with classical Hodgkin lymphoma.

The chain recombines TRBV30 with TRBJ2-7, with D hard to call. Trimming pared 0 bases from V and 4 bases from J, leaving 10 bases between. This CDR3 has 13 residues. CDR1 and CDR2 (germline): GTSNPN, SVGIG (reference sequence). This CDR3 reads CAWSVQAHYEQYF. The CDR3 nucleotides are TGTGCCTGGAGTGTCCAGGCTCATTACGAGCAGTACTTC.

The chain joins TRBV5-5 to TRBJ1-5; D uncertain. The CDR3 is 19 residues long. Deletions cut 0 bases from V and 5 bases from J, with 24 bases between. The V gene's germline CDR1 is SGHKS and CDR2 YYEKEE (reference sequence). CDR3 region: CASSLALLVEKRVDQPQHF. The CDR3 DNA reads TGTGCCAGCAGCTTGGCCCTTCTGGTAGAGAAAAGGGTGGATCAGCCCCAGCATTTT.

The chain carries TRBV30 and TRBJ1-5; D unclear. There are 14 residues in the CDR3. Between the trimmed V and J ends, which lost 0 bases and 4 bases, there was a span of 10 bases. Germline V gene sequence: CDR1 GTSNPN, CDR2 SVGIG (reference sequence). This CDR3 reads CAWSVVGLNQPQHF. The CDR3 coding sequence is TGTGCCTGGAGTGTGGTGGGGTTAAATCAGCCCCAGCATTTT.

This chain uses TRBV2 with TRBJ2-2, with D maybe TRBD2 (7 bases). The CDR3 has 14 amino acids. Trimming shortened V by 6 bases and J by 6 bases, and 14 bases separated the two germline ends. CDR1 and CDR2 (germline): SNHLY, FYNNEI. The CDR3 nucleotides read TGTGCCAGCAGCGTTGCGGGGGCCGCCGGGGAGCTGTTTTTT. Translated, it gives CASSVAGAAGELFF.

J is TRBJ2-1 and V is TRBV18; 8 bases fit TRBD2. V was clipped by 3 bases and J by 8 bases; unmatched bases: 3. Per the germline V gene, CDR1 is KGHSH and CDR2 is LQKENI. The CDR3 sequence is 13 residues long. The CDR3 DNA sequence: TGTGCCAGCTCACCCCGGGAGGGGGATGAGCAGTTCTTC. Translation gives CASSPREGDEQFF.

V gene TRBV29-1 combines with J gene TRBJ2-7, with TRBD2 identical over 15 bases. The CDR3 consists of 15 residues. From germline, CDR1 is SQVTM and CDR2 ANQGSEA. V shed 5 bases and J 4 bases; nucleotides not matched to a gene: 6. CDR3 in amino acids: CSVTRTSGREYEQYF. The CDR3 DNA reads as TGCAGCGTTACCCGGACTAGCGGGAGGGAGTACGAGCAGTACTTC.

The chain uses TRBV5-1 and TRBJ1-2; D may be TRBD1 (6 bases). Trimming removed 3 bases at V and 8 bases at J, with 14 bases between. Germline values: CDR1 SGHRS, CDR2 YFSETQ. This CDR3 is 13 amino acids long. CDR3 loop: CASSSSTGFGYTF. The CDR3 DNA follows: TGCGCCAGCAGCTCCTCGACAGGTTTCGGCTACACCTTC. The full variable domain, completed using reference TRBV5-1 and TRBJ1-2, is KAGVTQTPRYLIKTRGQQVTLSCSPISGHRSVSWYQQTPGQGLQFLFEYFSETQRNKGNFPGRFSGRQFSNSRSEMNVSTLELGDSALYLCASSSSTGFGYTFGSGTRLTVV.

V and J are TRBV10-1 and TRBJ2-2; TRBD1 agrees at 10 bases. The germline gives CDR1 WNHNN, CDR2 SYGVQD (reference sequence). This CDR3 is 17 amino acids long. V was pared by 4 bases and J by 0 bases, with 5 bases of the junction left unmatched. For the CDR3, the DNA is TGCGCCAGCAGTGGACAGGGGGCTCCCTCGAACACCGGGGAGCTGTTTTTT. This codes for CASSGQGAPSNTGELFF.

CDR3 DNA: TGTGCCAGCAGTTGGGGACAGGGGCTTGCCTATGGCTACACCTTC. Encoded protein: CASSWGQGLAYGYTF. V usage is TRBV27 and J usage is TRBJ1-2; 10 bases are shared with TRBD1. This CDR3 is 15 amino acids long. CDR1 is MNHEY and CDR2 is SMNVEV in the germline V gene (reference sequence). V shed 4 bases and J 4 bases; nucleotides not matched to a gene: 6.

The rearrangement links TRBV28 to TRBJ2-5, with 8 bases matching TRBD1. CDR1 and CDR2 from the germline V gene are MDHEN and SYDVKM. Trimming at V came to 6 bases and at J to 4 bases, leaving 4 bases not matched to a gene. The CDR3 extends over 13 amino acids. The CDR3 sequence is CASRDRVLETQYF. CDR3 nucleotides: TGTGCCAGCAGGGACAGGGTTCTAGAGACCCAGTACTTC. Full variable domain (remainder filled in from reference TRBV28 and TRBJ2-5): DVKVTQSSRYLVKRTGEKVFLECVQDMDHENMFWYRQDPGLGLRLIYFSYDVKMKEKGDIPEGYSVSREKKERFSLILESASTNQTSMYLCASRDRVLETQYFGPGTRLLVL.

The chain carries TRBV14 and TRBJ1-1; no clear D gene. This CDR3 has 13 residues. The germline V and J ends were trimmed by 5 bases and 2 bases, with 9 bases remaining between them. Germline V lookup: CDR1 SGHDN, CDR2 FVKESK. CDR3 sequence: CASSTDLNTEAFF. CDR3 coding DNA: TGTGCCAGCAGCACCGATCTCAACACTGAAGCTTTCTTT.

The V call is TRBV5-1, the J call TRBJ1-2, with D hard to call. CDR1 is SGHRS and CDR2 is YFSETQ in the germline V gene. The CDR3 extends over 14 amino acids. V lost 0 bases and J 4 bases, leaving 10 bases between the germline ends. In DNA form, the CDR3 reads TGCGCCAGCAGCTTGGCCGACGGATCCTATGGCTACACCTTC. This translates into CASSLADGSYGYTF.

The CDR3 protein is CASSIDPQETQYF. DNA for the CDR3: TGTGCCAGTAGTATAGATCCCCAAGAGACCCAGTACTTC. This chain links TRBV19 with TRBJ2-5; D uncertain. Deletions cut 0 bases from V and 1 base from J, with 3 bases between. The germline CDR1 and CDR2 sequences are LNHDA and SQIVND (reference sequence). The CDR3 is 13 residues long.

The chain links TRBV28 to TRBJ2-1; perhaps TRBD2 as D (6 bases). CDR3 length: 16 amino acids. Trimming stripped 7 bases from V and 9 bases from J, with 25 bases between. CDR1 and CDR2 from the germline V gene are MDHEN and SYDVKM. CDR3 sequence reads: CASTSPRGGDLAEQFF. The CDR3 DNA reads TGTGCCAGCACCAGCCCGAGGGGCGGGGACTTGGCTGAGCAGTTCTTC.

V is TRBV30 and J is TRBJ1-6; D not resolved. Deletions cut 1 base from V and 7 bases from J, with 14 bases between. The CDR3 totals 15 residues. The germline CDR1 and CDR2 sequences are GTSNPN and SVGIG (reference sequence). DNA of the CDR3: TGTGCCTGGAGTGGCGGACGCGATCCAAATTCACCCCTCCACTTT. It yields the protein CAWSGGRDPNSPLHF.

The chain has TRBV9 and TRBJ2-7; weak D call: TRBD1 (7 bases). V was pared by 0 bases and J by 1 base, with 14 bases between. From germline, CDR1 is SGDLS and CDR2 YYNGEE. This CDR3 contains 16 residues. The CDR3 DNA reads as TGTGCCAGCAGCGTAGACACTGCAGGGGGGTCCTACGAGCAGTACTTC. Protein sequence: CASSVDTAGGSYEQYF.

The rearrangement joins TRBV19 to TRBJ2-7; a weak D match, TRBD1 (6 bases). V lost 5 bases and J 2 bases, leaving 13 bases between the germline ends. From germline, CDR1 is LNHDA and CDR2 SQIVND (reference sequence). The CDR3 consists of 14 residues. CDR3: CASSLNRETYEQYF. CDR3 nucleotide sequence: TGTGCCAGTAGTCTGAACAGGGAAACCTACGAGCAGTACTTC.

The V and J genes are TRBV2 and TRBJ2-7; no clear D gene. Trimming shortened V by 6 bases and J by 1 base, and 13 bases separated the two germline ends. The CDR3 has 14 residues. The germline V gene encodes CDR1 SNHLY and CDR2 FYNNEI. This CDR3 is CASRIGLPSYEQYF. In DNA, the CDR3 is TGTGCCAGCAGGATTGGGCTACCTTCCTACGAGCAGTACTTC. The whole variable domain, remainder taken from reference TRBV2 and TRBJ2-7, is EPEVTQTPSHQVTQMGQEVILRCVPISNHLYFYWYRQILGQKVEFLVSFYNNEISEKSEIFDDQFSVERPDGSNFTLKIRSTKLEDSAMYFCASRIGLPSYEQYFGPGTRLTVT.

The chain links TRBV7-9 to TRBJ1-2; 9 nucleotides line up with TRBD1. Trimming removed 3 bases from V and 0 bases from J; junction bases left unmatched: 8. Germline CDR1 SEHNR, CDR2 FQNEAQ (reference sequence). The CDR3 contains 17 residues. CDR3 region: CASSFRGGTGTNYGYTF. The DNA for the CDR3 is TGTGCCAGCAGCTTCCGGGGGGGGACAGGGACTAACTATGGCTACACCTTC.

This chain joins TRBV6-5 and TRBJ2-7, with a possible D match to TRBD2 (7 bases). The CDR3 loop spans 13 amino acids. V lost 6 bases and J lost 1, with 10 bases in between. Germline loops: CDR1 MNHEY, CDR2 SVGAGI. CDR3 in DNA: TGTGCCAGCAGACAGGGAGGGTCCTACGAGCAGTACTTC. Translated: CASRQGGSYEQYF.

The rearrangement links TRBV5-1 to TRBJ2-7, with TRBD2 matching 8 bases. Germline CDR1 and CDR2: SGHRS and YFSETQ. With V trimmed by 5 bases and J by 3 bases, 10 bases remained unmatched. This CDR3 region has 15 residues. CDR3 sequence reads: CASSQSGSSDYEQYF. DNA for the CDR3: TGCGCCAGCAGTCAGAGCGGGAGCTCGGACTACGAGCAGTACTTC.